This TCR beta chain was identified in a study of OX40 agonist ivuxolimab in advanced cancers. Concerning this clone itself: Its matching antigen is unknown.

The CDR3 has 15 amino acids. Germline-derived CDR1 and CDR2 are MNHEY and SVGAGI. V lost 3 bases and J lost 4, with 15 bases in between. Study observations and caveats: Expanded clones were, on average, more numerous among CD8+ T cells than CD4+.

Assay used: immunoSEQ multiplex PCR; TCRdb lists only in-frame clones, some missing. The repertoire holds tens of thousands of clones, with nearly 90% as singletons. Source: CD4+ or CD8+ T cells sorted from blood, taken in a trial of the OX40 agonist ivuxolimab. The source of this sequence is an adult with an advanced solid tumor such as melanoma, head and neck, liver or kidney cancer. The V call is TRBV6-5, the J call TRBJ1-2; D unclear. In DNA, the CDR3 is TGTGCCAGCAGTTATCGTCGGGGAGGTGGCTATGGCTACACCTTC. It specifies CASSYRRGGGYGYTF.